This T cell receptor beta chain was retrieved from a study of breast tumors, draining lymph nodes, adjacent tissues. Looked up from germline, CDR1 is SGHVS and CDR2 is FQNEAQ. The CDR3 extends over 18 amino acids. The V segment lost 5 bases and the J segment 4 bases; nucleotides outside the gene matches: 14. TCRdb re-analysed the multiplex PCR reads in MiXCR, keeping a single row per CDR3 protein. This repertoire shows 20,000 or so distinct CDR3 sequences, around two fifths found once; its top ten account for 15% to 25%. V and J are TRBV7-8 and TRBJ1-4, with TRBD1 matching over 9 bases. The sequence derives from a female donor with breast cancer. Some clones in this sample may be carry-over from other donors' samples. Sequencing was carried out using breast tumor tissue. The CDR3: CASSHPRGTGTGNEKLFF. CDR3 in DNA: TGTGCCAGCAGCCATCCTAGGGGGACAGGGACCGGTAATGAAAAACTGTTTTTT.